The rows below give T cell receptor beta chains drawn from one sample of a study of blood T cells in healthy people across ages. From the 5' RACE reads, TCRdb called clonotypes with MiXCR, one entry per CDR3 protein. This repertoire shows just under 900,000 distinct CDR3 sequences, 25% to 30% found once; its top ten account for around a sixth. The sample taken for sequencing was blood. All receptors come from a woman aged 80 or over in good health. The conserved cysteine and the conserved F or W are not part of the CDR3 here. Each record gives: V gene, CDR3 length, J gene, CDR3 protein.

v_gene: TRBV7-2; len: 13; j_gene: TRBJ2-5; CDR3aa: ASSQSGTAQETQY
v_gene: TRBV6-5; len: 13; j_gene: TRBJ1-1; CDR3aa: ASSLTGTGLSEAF
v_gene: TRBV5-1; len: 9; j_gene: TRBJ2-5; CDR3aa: ASSDKETQY
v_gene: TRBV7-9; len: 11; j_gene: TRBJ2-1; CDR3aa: ASRSALNNGQF
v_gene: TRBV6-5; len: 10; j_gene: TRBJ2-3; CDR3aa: ASRGGGDTQY
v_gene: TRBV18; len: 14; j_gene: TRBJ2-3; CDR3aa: ASSPDSHQSTDTQY
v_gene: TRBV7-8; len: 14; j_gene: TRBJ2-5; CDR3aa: ASSLVGLVIGETQY
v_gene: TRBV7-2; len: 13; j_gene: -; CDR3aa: ASSFYRELGETQY
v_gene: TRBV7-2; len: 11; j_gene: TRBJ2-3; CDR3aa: ASSRGHTDTQY
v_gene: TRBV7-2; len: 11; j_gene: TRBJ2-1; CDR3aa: ASKFGGANEQF
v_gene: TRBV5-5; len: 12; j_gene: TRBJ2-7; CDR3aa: ASSLGFFSYEQY
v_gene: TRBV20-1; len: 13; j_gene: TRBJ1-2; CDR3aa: SARARTGALYGYT
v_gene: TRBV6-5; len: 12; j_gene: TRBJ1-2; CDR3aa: ASSSTRTGYGYT
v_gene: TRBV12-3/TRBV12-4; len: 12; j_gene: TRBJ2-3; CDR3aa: ASRPGARGDTQY
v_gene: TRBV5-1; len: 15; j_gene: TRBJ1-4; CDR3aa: ASSSGLGTATNEKLF
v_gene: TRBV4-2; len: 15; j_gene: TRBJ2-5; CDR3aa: ASSQDTSGGLGTTQY
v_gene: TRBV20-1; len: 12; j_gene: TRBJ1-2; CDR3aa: SATQAGWNYGYT
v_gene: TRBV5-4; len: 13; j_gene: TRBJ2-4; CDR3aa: ANSFRRTGAYGQY
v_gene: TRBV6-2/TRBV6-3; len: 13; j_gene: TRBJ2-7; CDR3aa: ASSYGGAESYEQY
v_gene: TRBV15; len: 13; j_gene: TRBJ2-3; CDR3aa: VTSRRDTRTDTQY
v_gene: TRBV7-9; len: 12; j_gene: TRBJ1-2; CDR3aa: ASSQGSGHPGYT
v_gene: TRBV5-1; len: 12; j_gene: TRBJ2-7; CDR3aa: ASSFRTGSHEQY
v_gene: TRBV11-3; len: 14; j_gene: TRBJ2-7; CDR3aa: ASSLGNLAGADEQY
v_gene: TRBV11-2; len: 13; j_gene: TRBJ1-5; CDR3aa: ASSSGGWEDQPQH
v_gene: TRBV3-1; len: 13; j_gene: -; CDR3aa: ASSLGPVTYNEQY
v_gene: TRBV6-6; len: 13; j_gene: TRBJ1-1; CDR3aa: ASSSDRALNTEAF
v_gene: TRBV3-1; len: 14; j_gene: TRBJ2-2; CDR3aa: ASSQAGNPNTGELF
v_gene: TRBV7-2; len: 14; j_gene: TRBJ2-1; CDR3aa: ASSIRGLAEYNEQF
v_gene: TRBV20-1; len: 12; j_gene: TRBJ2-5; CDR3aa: SARDRGAWETQY
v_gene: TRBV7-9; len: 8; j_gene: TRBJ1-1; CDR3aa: ASSFAEAF
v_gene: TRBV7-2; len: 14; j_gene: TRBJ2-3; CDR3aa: ASSWRAGGAPDTQY
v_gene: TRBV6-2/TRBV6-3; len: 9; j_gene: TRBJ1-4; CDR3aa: ASSLDIELF
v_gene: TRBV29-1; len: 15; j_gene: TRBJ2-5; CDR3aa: SATTRRGGTGRETQY
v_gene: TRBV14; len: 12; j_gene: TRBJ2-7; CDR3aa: ASSQSGVIYEQY
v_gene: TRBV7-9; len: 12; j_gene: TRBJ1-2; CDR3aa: ASRSRGPSYGYT
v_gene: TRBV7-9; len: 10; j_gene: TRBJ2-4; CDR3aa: ASSYRGNIQY
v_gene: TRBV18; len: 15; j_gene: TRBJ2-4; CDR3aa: ASSPGLGAEAKNIQY